The 14 T cell receptor beta chains in this list originate from one sample, sequenced in a study of neurological immune-mediated disorders. TCRdb reprocessed the 5' RACE reads with MiXCR, giving one entry per CDR3 protein. The profile shows tens of thousands of distinct CDR3 sequences, approximately 25% of them singletons. The time point denotes: technical triplicate 2. Sequenced: PBMCs. The receptors here all came from a man aged 60-69 years with HTLV-1-associated myelopathy (HAM/TSP).

This clonotype was seen many times. The rearrangement links TRBV5-6 to TRBJ2-2, with 7 bases identical to TRBD2. The trim removed 2 bases at V and 1 base at J, leaving 5 bases unmatched. Germline V gives CDR1 SGHDT, CDR2 YYEEEE. There are 16 residues in the CDR3. The CDR3 region has the DNA TGTGCCAGCAGCTTTGATAGCGGGCGGAACACCGGGGAGCTGTTTTTT. Amino acids: CASSFDSGRNTGELFF.

This clonotype was found many times. The genes are TRBV20-1 and TRBJ2-4; 15 bases fit TRBD2. The CDR3 consists of 17 residues. Germline CDR1 DFQATT, CDR2 SNEGSKA (reference sequence). Trimming took 7 bases from V and 0 from J; bases not matched to a gene: 7. CDR3 residues: CSVPGLAGGRAKNIQYF. For the CDR3, the DNA is TGCAGTGTCCCCGGACTAGCGGGAGGGCGAGCCAAAAACATTCAGTACTTC.

This clonotype was detected ten times or more. The chain links TRBV5-6 to TRBJ2-2, with TRBD2 as a possible D gene (6 bases). Trimming removed 0 bases at V and 9 bases at J, with 12 bases between. The germline CDR1 and CDR2 sequences are SGHDT and YYEEEE. CDR3 length: 14 residues. The CDR3 loop is CASSLAFSGRELFF. For the CDR3, the DNA is TGTGCCAGCAGCTTGGCTTTCAGCGGGCGGGAGCTGTTTTTT.

This clonotype was counted at least ten times. The chain joins TRBV10-3 to TRBJ2-1; 9 positions agree with TRBD2. V lost 5 bases, J lost 2 bases, and 7 bases stayed unmatched. Germline-derived CDR1 and CDR2 are ENHRY and SYGVKD. The CDR3 loop spans 16 amino acids. The CDR3 DNA sequence: TGTGCCATCAGTCGGACTAGCGAGAGTGCCTACAATGAGCAGTTCTTC. Its translation is CAISRTSESAYNEQFF.

This clonotype was detected ten times or more. The V gene is TRBV5-1, the J gene TRBJ2-5, with D hard to call. V was pared by 4 bases and J by 4 bases, with 11 bases between. The CDR3 is made up of 13 amino acids. CDR1 and CDR2 (germline): SGHRS, YFSETQ. DNA for the CDR3: TGCGCCAGCAGCCTGGGGTCGGGAGAGACCCAGTACTTC. Its translation: CASSLGSGETQYF.

This clonotype was picked up many times. The rearrangement joins TRBV7-2 to TRBJ2-7, with 7 bases fitting TRBD2. The V and J ends lost 3 bases and 7 bases, in that order; junction bases with no gene match: 9. The CDR3 is 14 amino acids. Looked up from germline, CDR1 is SGHTA and CDR2 is FQGNSA. The CDR3 reads CASSLGGAGGEQYF. Here the CDR3 DNA reads TGTGCCAGCAGCTTGGGAGGGGCGGGTGGTGAGCAGTACTTC.

This clonotype was detected ten times or more. The CDR3 loop reads CASSVRLAEGTQYF. The CDR3 nucleotides are TGCGCCAGCAGCGTTAGGCTGGCTGAGGGGACCCAGTACTTC. V usage is TRBV5-1 and J usage is TRBJ2-5; TRBD2 is a possible D gene (5 bases). The length of the CDR3 is 14 residues. V was pared by 4 bases and J by 7 bases, with 17 bases between. Germline V gene data show CDR1 as SGHRS and CDR2 as YFSETQ.

There are many counts of this clonotype. The V call is TRBV5-1, the J call TRBJ2-3; the match to TRBD2 covers 11 bases. V shed 4 bases and J 2 bases; nucleotides not matched to a gene: 6. Germline V gene lookup returns CDR1 SGHRS and CDR2 YFSETQ. The CDR3 runs 16 residues. CDR3 loop: CASSQLAGDLTDTQYF. For the CDR3, the DNA is TGCGCCAGCAGCCAACTAGCGGGAGACCTCACAGATACGCAGTATTTT.

This clonotype was counted at least ten times. V usage is TRBV3-1 and J usage is TRBJ1-3; D unresolved. Germline V CDR1 and CDR2: LGHDT, YNNKEL (reference sequence). This CDR3 has 14 amino acids. V was shortened by 5 bases and J by 2 bases, with 10 bases between the two germline ends. The CDR3 loop reads CASSLPGTGNTIYF. The CDR3 coding sequence is TGTGCCAGCAGCTTGCCCGGGACTGGAAACACCATATATTTT. Full variable domain (outside the CDR3, taken from reference TRBV3-1 and TRBJ1-3): DTAVSQTPKYLVTQMGNDKSIKCEQNLGHDTMYWYKQDSKKFLKIMFSYNNKELIINETVPNRFSPKSPDKAHLNLHINSLELGDSAVYFCASSLPGTGNTIYFGEGSWLTVV.

By share, this clonotype ranks as medium-sized. The chain couples TRBV5-1 to TRBJ1-1; D not certain. The CDR3 is 12 residues long. From germline, CDR1 is SGHRS and CDR2 YFSETQ. The V gene lost 3 bases and the J gene lost 4 bases, with 7 bases spanning the gap. In DNA, the CDR3 is TGCGCCAGCAGCTCAGGAGGCACTGAAGCTTTCTTT. This sequence encodes CASSSGGTEAFF. Using reference TRBV5-1 and TRBJ1-1 for the parts outside the CDR3, the full variable domain is KAGVTQTPRYLIKTRGQQVTLSCSPISGHRSVSWYQQTPGQGLQFLFEYFSETQRNKGNFPGRFSGRQFSNSRSEMNVSTLELGDSALYLCASSSGGTEAFFGQGTRLTVV.

The rearrangement uses TRBV7-9 and TRBJ1-4, with a weak D call TRBD1 (5 bases). Trimming shortened V by 5 bases and J by 7 bases, and 17 bases separated the two germline ends. This CDR3 is 15 amino acids long. Germline V lookup: CDR1 SEHNR, CDR2 FQNEAQ (reference sequence). The CDR3 reads CASSPGSSGGEKLFF. The DNA for the CDR3 is TGTGCCAGCAGCCCAGGGAGCTCTGGGGGTGAAAAACTGTTTTTT.

The table lists this clonotype with many counts. The rearrangement uses TRBV6-5 and TRBJ2-7; no clear D gene. The CDR3 length is 15 residues. Germline CDR1 MNHEY, CDR2 SVGAGI. V was cut by 5 bases and J by 0 bases, with 14 bases left in between. The CDR3 protein is CASSPGAGRSYEQYF. CDR3 coding DNA: TGTGCCAGCAGTCCCGGAGCCGGACGCTCCTACGAGCAGTACTTC.

The table lists this clonotype with many counts. V usage is TRBV12-3 or TRBV12-4 and J usage is TRBJ2-7; 9 positions agree with TRBD2. J gave up 2 bases and V 6 bases, and 8 bases lay outside the gene matches. The length of the CDR3 is 15 residues. CDR3 region: CASSQGLAPTYEQYF. CDR3 nucleotide sequence: TGTGCCAGCAGCCAGGGACTAGCACCGACCTACGAGCAGTACTTC.

The sample holds many counts of this clonotype. The chain has TRBV5-1 and TRBJ2-7; a possible D gene is TRBD1 (6 bases). V gave up 0 bases and J gave up 0 bases, with 13 bases separating them. Germline values: CDR1 SGHRS, CDR2 YFSETQ. The CDR3 consists of 16 residues. CDR3 nucleotides: TGCGCCAGCAGCTTGGCCAGGGGACGGCCCTCCTACGAGCAGTACTTC. Translation gives CASSLARGRPSYEQYF.